A selection of T cell receptor beta chains follows, all from one sample in a study of blood T cells in healthy people across ages. TCRdb re-called the 5' RACE reads with MiXCR, one entry per CDR3 protein. This sample has about a million distinct CDR3 sequences; roughly 51% occur once, and the top ten carry over 20%. Input material: blood. The receptor source for this set is a woman aged 55-69 years in good health. The CDR3 runs from the conserved cysteine through the conserved F or W. A D gene is named only where the DNA matches it firmly. Size is stated for part of the rows, as once, few or many counts, or as a class when the clone is expanded.

>TRBJ2-7|TRBV2|TRBD1|.|13
CASKQGVSYEQYF
TGTGCCAGCAAACAGGGGGTATCCTACGAGCAGTACTTC
>TRBJ2-1|TRBV20-1|TRBD1|once|13
CSANRGRVDEQFF
TGCAGTGCTAACAGGGGGCGCGTCGATGAGCAGTTCTTC
>TRBJ1-5|TRBV2|.|.|15
CASSAWDYSNQPRHF
TGTGCCAGCAGTGCGTGGGATTATAGCAATCAGCCCCGGCATTTT
>TRBJ1-5|TRBV20-1|.|.|12
CSAHGGNQPQHF
TGCAGTGCTCACGGCGGCAATCAGCCCCAGCATTTT
>TRBJ1-2|TRBV27|.|.|14
CASSSKGGFYGYTF
TGTGCCAGCAGTTCAAAGGGGGGATTCTATGGCTACACCTTC
>TRBJ1-6|TRBV29-1|.|.|13
CSVGEGRSSPLHF
TGCAGCGTTGGTGAGGGGCGGAGTTCACCCCTCCACTTT
>TRBJ2-7|TRBV28|TRBD2|.|15
CASNPWREGMGEQYF
TGTGCCAGCAACCCCTGGCGGGAGGGTATGGGGGAGCAGTACTTC
>TRBJ1-2|TRBV20-1|TRBD1|.|13
CSAEDRVDYGYTF
TGCAGTGCTGAAGACAGGGTAGATTATGGCTACACCTTC
>TRBJ2-1|TRBV25-1|.|few|12
CASSEEQDEQFF
TGTGCCAGCAGTGAAGAGCAGGATGAGCAGTTCTTC
>TRBJ2-1|TRBV4-1|.|few|15
CASSQVWLVYNEQFF
TGCGCCAGCAGCCAAGTTTGGCTGGTTTACAATGAGCAGTTCTTC
>TRBJ2-3|TRBV6-2/TRBV6-3|.|.|12
CASRLGPDTQYF
TGTGCCAGCAGACTGGGCCCAGATACGCAGTATTTT
>TRBJ2-3|TRBV28|.|.|14
CARKGDGSTDTQYF
TGTGCCAGGAAGGGGGACGGGAGCACAGATACGCAGTATTTT
>TRBJ2-3|TRBV6-5|.|.|12
CASRSGLDTQYF
TGTGCCAGCAGGAGCGGATTAGATACGCAGTATTTT
>TRBJ1-6|TRBV7-2|.|.|15
CASSLDGGWGSPLHF
TGTGCCAGCAGCTTAGACGGGGGATGGGGTTCACCCCTCCACTTT
>TRBJ2-3|TRBV4-3|.|.|16
CASSQDRRGSTDTQYF
TGCGCCAGCAGCCAAGATCGGAGGGGGAGCACAGATACGCAGTATTTT
>TRBJ2-7|TRBV15|TRBD2|.|15
CATSRDPGLYYEQYF
TGTGCCACCAGCAGAGATCCGGGACTATACTACGAGCAGTACTTC
>TRBJ1-2|TRBV7-9|TRBD1|.|16
CASSLGTGKDVYGYTF
TGTGCCAGCAGCTTAGGGACAGGGAAGGACGTCTATGGCTACACCTTC
>TRBJ1-4|TRBV6-1|.|.|14
CASIGPSWNEKLFF
TGTGCCAGCATCGGACCCTCCTGGAATGAAAAACTGTTTTTT
>TRBJ1-4|TRBV19|.|once|14
CASSIVKTGEKLFF
TGTGCCAGTAGTATCGTGAAGACGGGGGAAAAACTGTTTTTT
>TRBJ2-3|TRBV29-1|.|.|16
CSVEGVLAVGDDTQYF
TGCAGCGTTGAAGGGGTGCTAGCCGTGGGGGACGATACGCAGTATTTT
>TRBJ2-7|TRBV13|.|few|14
CASSLKGHPYEQYF
TGTGCCAGCAGCTTAAAAGGACACCCCTACGAGCAGTACTTC
>TRBJ2-5|TRBV6-1|TRBD2|.|14
CASSVVAGGETQYF
TGTGCCAGCAGTGTCGTAGCGGGAGGAGAGACCCAGTACTTC